This TCR beta chain was retrieved from a study of early T cells in non-severe SARS-CoV-2 infection. The overall study: Sequencing used unsorted whole-blood bulk RNA, so chains lack pairing. Study-wide findings and caveats: A preference for anti-spike CD8 responses marked VDJdb matching, which missed private and CD4 specificities.

Germline lookup yields CDR1 LNHDA and CDR2 SQIVND (reference sequence). This CDR3 spans 13 amino acids. Trimming took 0 bases from V and 8 from J, leaving 10 bases between them. The protocol attached unique molecular identifiers to individual cDNA molecules. TCRdb recomputed calls from the 5' RACE reads with MiXCR, one row per CDR3 protein. The sample records some 45,000 distinct CDR3 sequences, around 3.6% being singletons. The table lists this clonotype with many counts. Its antigen is unknown. This rearrangement joins TRBV19 to TRBJ1-2; possible D gene TRBD1, 5 bases. Sample: whole blood. The clonotype comes from an adult who was a healthcare worker with PCR-confirmed SARS-CoV-2 infection or an uninfected control (not recorded which). As DNA, the CDR3 is TGTGCCAGTAGTATAGAAAGGGGAAGAGGCTACACCTTC. The encoded protein is CASSIERGRGYTF.